This is a list of T cell receptor beta chains from one sample in a study of PD-1 blockade in classical Hodgkin lymphoma. The assay was immunoSEQ multiplex PCR, and TCRdb's table has in-frame clones only and misses some. The table shows almost 95,000 clones, with 83% occurring only once. This sample comprised peripheral blood mononuclear cells (PBMCs), obtained before the fourth cycle of nivolumab. The receptors shown here come from a human donor with classical Hodgkin lymphoma. Each CDR3 is given with its conserved first and last residue. Fields, in order: clone size, V gene, CDR3 length, J gene, CDR3 protein. The listing skips clone size in some rows; elsewhere it reads once, few, many or a size class.

>.|TRBV29-1|14|TRBJ2-1
CSAQTSGSTNEQFF
>.|TRBV9|15|TRBJ2-3
CASSPRGASGDTQYF
>.|TRBV7-2|14|TRBJ1-1
CASSFLSGVAEAFF
>once|TRBV6-1|12|TRBJ2-7
CATIGDASEQYF
>.|TRBV4-1|17|TRBJ2-1
CASSQGRTSGLYNEQFF
>once|TRBV7-2|15|TRBJ2-7
CASSQPGQGLGEQYF
>.|TRBV9|15|TRBJ2-3
CASSVGGAGTDTQYF
>.|TRBV6-6|15|TRBJ2-7
CASSYATGVGYEQYF
>.|TRBV7-9|15|TRBJ2-7
CASSTYRGTHTEQYF
>.|TRBV7-9|15|TRBJ1-2
CASSLSLGSNYGYTF
>.|TRBV5-8|16|TRBJ1-3
CASSYRGPSSGNTIYF
>.|TRBV9|17|TRBJ2-7
CASTLLSGTHNPYEQYF
>.|TRBV25-1|12|TRBJ1-1
CASGDLNTEAFF
>once|TRBV30|15|TRBJ1-4
CAWRGPRALGEKLFF
>.|TRBV28|15|TRBJ1-1
CASSSAGTSNTEAFF
>.|TRBV15|15|TRBJ2-7
CATSRVRGQSYEQYF
>.|TRBV5-6|16|TRBJ2-2
CASSPLAGTNTGELFF
>once|TRBV30|14|TRBJ2-3
CAWSVGSRTDTQYF
>.|TRBV6-6|15|TRBJ2-7
CASSTIAGASYEQYF
>.|TRBV27|15|TRBJ1-1
CASSLSAARGTEAFF
>.|TRBV7-5|16|TRBJ1-2
CVRSFMGDRGNYGYTF
>.|TRBV6-5|13|TRBJ1-1
CASSYSTLREAFF
>.|TRBV10-3|12|TRBJ2-2
CAISASTGELFF
>.|TRBV19|15|TRBJ1-5
CASSIGGGSNQPQHF
>.|TRBV11-2|15|TRBJ2-1
CASSLEGTGWDEQFF
>.|TRBV18|15|TRBJ2-2
CASPRVEKATGELFF
>.|TRBV5-1|17|TRBJ2-1
CASSALTSGSTYNEQFF
>.|TRBV6-6|16|TRBJ2-1
CASSTASGRSYNEQFF
>.|TRBV6-1|16|TRBJ2-4
CASSEAREAAKNIQYF
>.|TRBV6-1|13|TRBJ2-1
CASSVAGAGEQFF
>.|TRBV19|14|TRBJ1-5
CASSTGDINQPQHF
>.|TRBV4-1|17|TRBJ2-3
CASSQDGLAVRTDTQYF
>.|TRBV9|15|TRBJ1-2
CASSVEAGSNYGYTF
>.|TRBV5-5|14|TRBJ1-2
CASSQTGDSTGYTF
>.|TRBV5-6|14|TRBJ2-2
CASSLVGRAGELFF
>.|TRBV10-1|19|TRBJ2-3
CAPLSRLAGTSGSTDTQYF